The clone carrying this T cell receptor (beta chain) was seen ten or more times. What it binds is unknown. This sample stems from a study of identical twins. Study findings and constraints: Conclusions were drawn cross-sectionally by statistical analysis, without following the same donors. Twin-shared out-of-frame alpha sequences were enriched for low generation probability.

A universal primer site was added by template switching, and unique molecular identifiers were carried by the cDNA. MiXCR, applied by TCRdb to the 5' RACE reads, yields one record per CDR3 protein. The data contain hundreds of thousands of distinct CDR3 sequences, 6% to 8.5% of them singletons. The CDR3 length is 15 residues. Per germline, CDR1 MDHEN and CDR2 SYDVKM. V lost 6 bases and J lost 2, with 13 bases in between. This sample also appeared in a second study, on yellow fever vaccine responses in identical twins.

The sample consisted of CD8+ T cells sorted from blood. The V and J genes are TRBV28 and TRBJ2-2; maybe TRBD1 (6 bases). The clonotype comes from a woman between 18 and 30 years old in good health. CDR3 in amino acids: CASSGWDTNTGELFF. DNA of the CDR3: TGTGCCAGCAGCGGCTGGGACACCAACACCGGGGAGCTGTTTTTT.